The clone carrying this TCR beta chain has a count of ten or more. CDR3 length: 14 residues. The V gene's germline CDR1 is MDHEN and CDR2 SYDVKM. Deletions cut 5 bases from V and 8 bases from J, with 13 bases between. The sample belongs to a study of T cells of healthy individuals. TCRdb passed the 5' RACE reads through MiXCR, listing each CDR3 protein once. The sample contains more than 60,000 distinct CDR3 sequences, roughly 17% of which appear only once. This receptor was obtained from a human donor in good health. The chain is built from TRBV28 and TRBJ1-6, with D maybe TRBD1 (5 bases). CDR3 DNA sequence: TGTGCCAGCAGTCCCCCGACAGAAGATTCACCCCTCCACTTT. This gives the protein CASSPPTEDSPLHF.